Listed below are T cell receptor beta chains from one sample, sequenced in a study of OX40 agonist ivuxolimab in advanced cancers. Sequencing used immunoSEQ multiplex PCR; TCRdb keeps in-frame clones, though not all of them. The sample includes about 27,000 clones, over 60% of them seen just once. The sequences come from CD4+ or CD8+ T cells sorted from blood, collected in a trial of the OX40 agonist ivuxolimab. The receptors derive from an adult with an advanced solid tumor such as melanoma, head and neck, liver or kidney cancer. CDR3s include the opening cysteine and the closing phenylalanine or tryptophan.

V gene	J gene	CDR3 protein
TRBV5-1	TRBJ1-3	CASRPGGDAGNTIYF
TRBV7-2	TRBJ2-2	CASSLAAAGELFF
TRBV2	TRBJ1-2	CASKFEANYGYTF
TRBV19	TRBJ2-1	CASKRNRDSYSYNEQFF
TRBV11-1	TRBJ2-1	CASSLAGTPNKQFF
TRBV10-2	TRBJ2-4	CASSEPTRKGDIQYF
TRBV7-3	TRBJ1-1	CASSGQLNTEAFF
TRBV18	TRBJ2-5	CASSPPQETQYF
TRBV10-3	TRBJ1-1	CAISESGRVGTEAFF
TRBV2	TRBJ1-4	CASRRTGTTNEKLFF
TRBV13	TRBJ2-3	CASSYGTSGGAADTQYF
TRBV5-5	TRBJ2-5	CASSAGDRGQGETQYF
TRBV9	TRBJ1-4	CASSMGQGGEKLFF
TRBV27	TRBJ2-7	CASRRGNYEQYF
TRBV7-6	TRBJ1-6	CASSLLGTGINALHF
TRBV19	TRBJ1-3	CASTLGESGNTIYF
TRBV5-5	TRBJ1-2	CASSWAMEWGYTF
TRBV5-1	TRBJ1-2	CASSLTLSRDRFPYGYTF